This TCR beta chain comes out of a study of blood T cell repertoires in COVID-19. In the source study's methods: By means of reference gene primer amplification, nucleated cell counts were estimated. The protocol was immunoSEQ multiplex PCR, while the TCRdb copy is restricted to in-frame clones and leaves out a portion. D and trimming were read from the DNA, whereas the V and J calls and clone size are those reported in that table. The sample includes approximately 53,000 clones, about 81% seen only once; the top ten take 20% to 25%. This clone turned up a few times. The V end lost 5 bases, the J end lost 12 bases, and 16 bases lay between the germline ends. Germline CDR1 reads LGHDT; CDR2 reads YNNKEL (reference sequence). The CDR3 has 12 amino acids.

The source material was peripheral blood. The TCR sequence derives from a woman aged 55-69 years with acute or convalescent COVID-19. The genes are TRBV3-1 (or the pseudogene TRBV3-2) and TRBJ1-2; D is perhaps TRBD1 (5 bases). The CDR3 DNA follows: TGTGCCAGCAGCGACGGACGACAGCAGGACACCTTC. Its protein is CASSDGRQQDTF.